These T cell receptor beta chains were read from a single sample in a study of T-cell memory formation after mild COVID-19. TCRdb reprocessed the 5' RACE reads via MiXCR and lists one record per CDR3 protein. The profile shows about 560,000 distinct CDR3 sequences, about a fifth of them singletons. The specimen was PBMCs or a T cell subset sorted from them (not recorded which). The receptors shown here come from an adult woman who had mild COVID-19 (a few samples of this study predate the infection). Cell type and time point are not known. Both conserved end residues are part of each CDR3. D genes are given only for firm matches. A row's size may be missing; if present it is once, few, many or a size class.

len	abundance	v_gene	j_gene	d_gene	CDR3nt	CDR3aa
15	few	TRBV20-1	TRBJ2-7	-	TGCAGTGCTAGAGATATGGATGGACGGGCTGGCGAGCAGTACTTC	CSARDMDGRAGEQYF
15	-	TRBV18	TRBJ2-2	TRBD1	TGTGCCAGCTCCCCCGGGACAGGGGGCTCCGGGGAGCTGTTTTTT	CASSPGTGGSGELFF
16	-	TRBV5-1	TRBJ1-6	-	TGCGCCAGCAGCATATCTGGGACCGCCGGTAATTCACCCCTCCACTTT	CASSISGTAGNSPLHF
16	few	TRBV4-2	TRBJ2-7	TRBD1	TGTGCCAGCAGCCAGAATCCGGGACAGGGATCCTACGAGCAGTACTTC	CASSQNPGQGSYEQYF
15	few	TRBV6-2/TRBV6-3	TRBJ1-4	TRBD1	TGTGCCAGCAGTGTTCAGGGGGCGAGGAATGAAAAACTGTTTTTT	CASSVQGARNEKLFF
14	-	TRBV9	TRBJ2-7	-	TGTGCCAGCAGCGTGTCAGGCCTCAAGAGCGAGCAGTACTTC	CASSVSGLKSEQYF
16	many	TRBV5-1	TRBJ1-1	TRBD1	TGCGCCAGCAGCTTGACGACAACAGGGGGTACGACTGAAGCTTTCTTT	CASSLTTTGGTTEAFF
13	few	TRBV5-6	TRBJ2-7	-	TGTGCCAGCAGCCTGACTCGGACTAACGAGCAGTACTTC	CASSLTRTNEQYF
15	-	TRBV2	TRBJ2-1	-	TGTGCCAGCAGGTTCGGACAGAGCTCCTACAATGAGCAGTTCTTC	CASRFGQSSYNEQFF
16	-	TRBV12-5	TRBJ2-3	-	TGTGCTAGTTCCCCGGGAGGAGGCAGGGGAGCAGATACGCAGTATTTT	CASSPGGGRGADTQYF
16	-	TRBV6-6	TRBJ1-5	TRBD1	TGTGCCAGCAGTTACTCGGGACAGGGGGACAATCAGCCCCAGCATTTT	CASSYSGQGDNQPQHF
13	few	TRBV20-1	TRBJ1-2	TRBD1	TGCAGTGCTCCTTCGGGGACAGTTCGCGGCTACACCTTC	CSAPSGTVRGYTF
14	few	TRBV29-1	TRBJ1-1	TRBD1	TGCAGCGTTAGGGTCAACGCCGGGACAGGGGAAACTTTCTTT	CSVRVNAGTGETFF
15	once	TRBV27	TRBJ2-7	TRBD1	TGTGCCAGCAGTTTAAAGAGGACAGGGGGCTACGAGCAGTACTTC	CASSLKRTGGYEQYF
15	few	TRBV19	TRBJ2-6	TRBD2	TGTGCCAGTAGCTGGGGGGGCTCTGGGGCCAACGTCCTGACTTTC	CASSWGGSGANVLTF
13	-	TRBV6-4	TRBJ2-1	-	TGTGCCAGCAGTGACTCGATCCGGAGCGAGCAGTTCTTC	CASSDSIRSEQFF
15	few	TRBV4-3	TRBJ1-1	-	TGCGCCAGCAGCCAAGACGGGACGGATAACACTGAAGCTTTCTTT	CASSQDGTDNTEAFF